Given below is one TCR beta chain in context. Its antigen target is currently unknown. It has no much larger one-base neighbor in the sample; base qualities were not kept. The CDR3 regions of human TCRbeta chains were subjected to immunosequencing. Under the source paper's analysis protocol: Repertoire TCRs were checked for matches against a reference library of SARS-CoV-2-specific TCRs that had been generated using the MIRA antigen-specificity platform. Breadth was defined as the fraction of unique TCRs that were SARS-CoV-2-associated, and depth was defined as the fraction of total T cells that were SARS-CoV-2-associated. Using the MIRA data, each spike-specific TCR was mapped to the spike region that the TCR reacts to and placed in a CD4 or CD8 class. Log10-transformed breadth and depth values were compared by one-way ANOVA with Sidak's multiple comparisons tests. What TCRdb holds here is the immuneACCESS table cut down to in-frame rearrangements. Part of the clones is not present; checked against another copy, under half of the missing clones reflect an unresolved V gene, and the others are unexplained. The V and J calls and clone size were taken over from that table, and D and trimming were inferred from the DNA. For this sample the table gives roughly 190,000 clones, of which over 85% were detected only once. The ten top clones hold 3.5% to 4.5% of the sample.

Per the publication, the time point label means: baseline before first vaccination. Vaccinee samples were obtained from the UK trials COV001 and COV002, which included a single-blind randomized controlled phase 2/3 trial of AZD1222 (ChAdOx1 nCoV-19) in healthy adults. Trial participant PBMC samples were collected at day 0 and day 28 after the second dose for TCRbeta chain sequencing. This sample was taken from a study of T cell responses to AZD1222 COVID-19 vaccine (dated by TCRdb to 2020 to 2022). General notes on the study: AZD1222 recipients whose second dose came at about 4 weeks and those whose second dose came at about 12 weeks were combined into one group, since spike-specific TCR depth and breadth did not differ between the two schedules. A total of just over 230 trial participants underwent TCR sequencing, of whom around 210 had received two doses of AZD1222 and roughly 26 had received two doses of the MenACWY control vaccine. Trial participants were enrolled into age subgroups of 18-55, 56-69 and 70-plus years, which contained about 150, 27 and 61 TCR-sequenced participants, respectively. Broader findings and caveats from the paper: Because no samples from the day 14 peak response were available, repertoires could be characterized only after the peak T cell response. Reportedly, almost half of the unique spike-specific TCRs recognized epitopes lying outside the regions that are mutated in the B.1.351 and B.1.1.7 variants. In the small 56-69-year group, the increase in depth fell short of significance, most likely because of low power. Participants were mostly white British, with more females than males. The authors suggested clonal diversity may have been underestimated. Conclusions about previously exposed vaccinees are limited, since just 5 or 6 AZD1222 recipients were seropositive for SARS-CoV-2 at baseline. After two AZD1222 doses, both the breadth and the depth of spike-specific TCRs were significantly higher than at day 0 and than in MenACWY recipients. The whole spike protein was spanned by vaccine-associated CD4 TCRs, and dominant responses were seen in regions 160-218 and 743-854.

Sample: peripheral blood, taken on day 0 of AZD1222 vaccination. This sequence originates from an adult in good health.

The DNA is as follows: TGTGCCAGCAGCCAAGAATCCTTCGGGACAGGGGGAGACGAGCAGTACTTC. It codes for CASSQESFGTGGDEQYF. The chain couples TRBV4-2 to TRBJ2-7; the junction holds 11 bases that match TRBD1. CDR1 and CDR2, per the germline V gene, are LGHNA and YNFKEQ. Germline trimming amounts to 0 bases on V and 5 bases on J, with 9 as the count of junction bases outside the gene matches. The CDR3, cysteine through phenylalanine, is 17 amino acids long. The DNA shown is the 51-base CDR3, in frame from base 1.